This TCR beta chain appears in the sequencing data of a study of cytomegalovirus exposure and HLA in healthy donors. The overall study: HLA-typed donors were the source of about 85 million unique TCRs held in an early data release.

Trimming removed 0 bases from V and 1 base from J; junction bases left unmatched: 1. Germline loops: CDR1 GTSNPN, CDR2 SVGIG (reference sequence). The CDR3 runs to 14 residues. The PCR used 60 Vbeta and 13 Jbeta primers. Clones were read by immunoSEQ multiplex PCR, and TCRdb kept only the in-frame ones, dropping some. The data contain about 110,000 clones, more than 75% of them singletons. Sequencing used PBMCs. The clonotype originates from a woman between 50 and 59 years old in good health and CMV-seropositive. The chain carries TRBV30 and TRBJ2-3; 7 bases match TRBD2. The CDR3 protein is CAWSVGRGTDTQYF. In DNA form, the CDR3 reads TGTGCCTGGAGTGTGGGGAGGGGCACAGATACGCAGTATTTT.